One and the same sample provided the 21 T cell receptor beta chains below, sequenced in a study of shared clonotypes between healthy human individuals. The method was immunoSEQ multiplex PCR; TCRdb's version includes in-frame clones alone and lacks a portion of them. Among about 1.1 million clones listed, about four fifths were seen once. The sequencing input was memory CD4+ T cells from PBMCs. The sample's subset: CD45RA-negative fraction. The receptors were sampled from a man aged 18 to 29 in good health. Some clones in this sample may be carry-over from other donors' samples.

This clone was counted once. The V gene is TRBV7-6, the J gene TRBJ1-3; possible D gene TRBD1, 5 bases. The CDR3 consists of 16 residues. Germline V gene lookup returns CDR1 SGHVS and CDR2 FNYEAQ. V lost 5 bases, J lost 0 bases, and 14 bases lay in between. CDR3 in DNA: TGTGCCAGCAGCCCTCGGGGACCTACCTCTGGAAACACCATATATTTT. This translates into CASSPRGPTSGNTIYF.

As concerns this clone: Other DNA sequences in the same sample also yield this CDR3. V and J are TRBV7-9 and TRBJ1-1; D gene uncertain. Germline V gene lookup returns CDR1 SEHNR and CDR2 FQNEAQ (reference sequence). The V gene lost 1 base and the J gene lost 2 bases, with 5 bases spanning the gap. This CDR3 has 13 residues. The CDR3 protein is CASSLESNTEAFF. The DNA for the CDR3 is TGTGCCAGCAGCTTAGAAAGCAACACTGAAGCTTTCTTT.

This clone was found a few times. V and J are TRBV11-2 and TRBJ1-3, with D possibly being TRBD1 (5 bases). V lost 6 bases and J 0 bases, leaving 12 bases between the germline ends. Germline CDR1 reads SGHAT; CDR2 reads FQNNGV. The CDR3 consists of 15 residues. The CDR3 is CASSQLGVSGNTIYF. Written as DNA, the CDR3 is TGTGCCAGCAGTCAGCTAGGGGTCTCTGGAAACACCATATATTTT.

This clone appeared a single time. This sequence joins TRBV2 and TRBJ2-3; D gene unclear. The CDR3 runs 15 residues. The germline CDR1 and CDR2 sequences are SNHLY and FYNNEI. Trimming cost V 2 bases and J 0 bases, with 9 bases left between them. The CDR3 reads CASSERGTSTDTQYF. The CDR3 DNA sequence: TGTGCCAGCAGTGAACGCGGAACTAGCACAGATACGCAGTATTTT.

The chain uses TRBV5-1 and TRBJ1-4; D unclear. The CDR3 is made up of 14 amino acids. Trimming shortened V by 7 bases and J by 2 bases, and 12 bases separated the two germline ends. Germline CDR1 SGHRS, CDR2 YFSETQ. CDR3 loop: CASSDGPTNEKLFF. CDR3 in DNA: TGCGCCAGCTCCGACGGGCCTACTAATGAAAAACTGTTTTTT.

The J gene is TRBJ2-5, the V gene TRBV27; 12 positions agree with TRBD2. CDR1 and CDR2 (germline): MNHEY, SMNVEV (reference sequence). The CDR3 has 15 amino acids. Germline trimming cut 6 bases from V and 5 bases from J; bases unmatched to any gene: 7. The CDR3 reads CASRRLAGAGETQYF. As DNA, the CDR3 is TGTGCCAGCAGACGACTAGCGGGAGCTGGGGAGACCCAGTACTTC.

The chain links TRBV28 to TRBJ1-1; D not certain. The length of the CDR3 is 12 residues. With 6 bases removed from V and 3 bases from J, the gap between germline ends came to 8 bases. Per the germline V gene, CDR1 is MDHEN and CDR2 is SYDVKM. The CDR3 DNA is TGTGCCAGCAGGTGGGGTTACACTGAAGCTTTCTTT. Amino acid sequence: CASRWGYTEAFF.

V gene TRBV21-1 combines with J gene TRBJ2-7; whether TRBD2, the table's D call, matches the DNA was not checked. TRBV21-1 is assigned pseudogene status. This CDR3 region has 16 residues. The chain's CDR3 is CASSTGLAHSRREQYF. The DNA for the CDR3 is TGTGCCAGCAGCACAGGACTAGCGCACTCACGGCGGGAGCAGTACTTC.

In its sample, this clone was seen once. The chain uses TRBV6-6 and TRBJ2-7; D is ambiguous. V was shortened by 5 bases and J by 3 bases, with 11 bases between the two germline ends. The CDR3 length is 13 residues. CDR1 MNHNY and CDR2 SVGAGI come from the germline V gene (reference sequence). DNA of the CDR3: TGTGCCAGCAGTCCCATACAAGACTACGAGCAGTACTTC. This encodes CASSPIQDYEQYF.

The table lists this clone with a few counts. V is TRBV5-1 and J is TRBJ2-3, with unresolved D. Trimming cost V 4 bases and J 0 bases, with 12 bases left between them. CDR1 is SGHRS and CDR2 is YFSETQ in the germline V gene. The CDR3 is 15 amino acids. The CDR3 here is CASSPYTASTDTQYF. In nucleotides, the CDR3 is TGCGCCAGCAGCCCGTACACCGCCAGCACAGATACGCAGTATTTT.

The rearrangement uses TRBV29-1 and TRBJ1-1; D perhaps matches TRBD1 (6 bases). The CDR3 is made up of 14 amino acids. Germline V gives CDR1 SQVTM, CDR2 ANQGSEA. The V end was cut by 4 bases, the J end by 1 base, with 13 bases between. The CDR3 spells CSVVGGATNTEAFF. Here the CDR3 DNA reads TGCAGCGTTGTAGGGGGAGCAACGAACACTGAAGCTTTCTTT.

The gene calls are TRBV7-2 and TRBJ2-7, with D possibly matching TRBD1 (5 bases). The CDR3 runs 14 residues. CDR1 is SGHTA, CDR2 FQGNSA, per germline. V was cut by 0 bases and J by 3 bases, with 9 bases left in between. This CDR3 reads CASSLANRFYEQYF. The CDR3 bases are TGTGCCAGCAGCTTAGCGAACAGGTTCTACGAGCAGTACTTC.

The chain employs TRBV5-4 and TRBJ2-3; 7 bases are shared with TRBD2. J was trimmed by 3 bases and V by 4 bases; bases with no gene match: 11. This CDR3 is 16 amino acids long. From germline, CDR1 is SGHNT and CDR2 YYREEE (reference sequence). The CDR3 loop reads CASSTPSGAGTDTQYF. As DNA, the CDR3 is TGTGCCAGCAGCACCCCTAGCGGAGCGGGAACAGATACGCAGTATTTT.

This chain uses TRBV19 with TRBJ2-7; 12 nucleotides line up with TRBD1. Germline CDR1 and CDR2: LNHDA and SQIVND (reference sequence). Unmatched junction bases numbered 12, after V lost 4 bases and J lost 5 bases. The CDR3 consists of 17 residues. The CDR3 DNA sequence: TGTGCCAGTAGTACATTTCCCCGGGACAGGGGGCTGAACGAGCAGTACTTC. Amino acids: CASSTFPRDRGLNEQYF. Full variable domain (remainder filled in from reference TRBV19 and TRBJ2-7): DGGITQSPKYLFRKEGQNVTLSCEQNLNHDAMYWYRQDPGQGLRLIYYSQIVNDFQKGDIAEGYSVSREKKESFPLTVTSAQKNPTAFYLCASSTFPRDRGLNEQYFGPGTRLTVT.

V is TRBV28 and J is TRBJ1-2; TRBD1 might be the D (5 bases). Trimming removed 6 bases at V and 6 bases at J, with 17 bases between. The CDR3 has 14 residues. Germline assignment: CDR1 MDHEN and CDR2 SYDVKM. The CDR3 sequence: CASSRVTASNGYTF. The CDR3 bases are TGTGCCAGCAGCCGGGTGACAGCCTCAAATGGCTACACCTTC.

DNA for the CDR3: TGTGCCAGCAGACCCGGAGGAGACCGGAATGGCTACACCTTC. Its protein is CASRPGGDRNGYTF. The chain uses TRBV5-4 and TRBJ1-2, with no clear D. The CDR3 consists of 14 residues. The germline CDR1 and CDR2 sequences are SGHNT and YYREEE (reference sequence). The germline V and J ends were trimmed by 5 bases and 6 bases, with 17 bases remaining between them.

This clone has a count of ten or more. Distinct nucleotide sequences in the sample also encode this CDR3. The rearrangement uses TRBV10-3 and TRBJ2-2, with 11 bases lining up with TRBD2. Germline loops: CDR1 ENHRY, CDR2 SYGVKD. Unmatched junction bases numbered 11, after V lost 4 bases and J lost 7 bases. The CDR3 runs 17 residues. The CDR3 sequence: CAISGILAGEVGGELFF. The CDR3 region has the DNA TGTGCCATCAGTGGAATACTAGCGGGAGAAGTGGGCGGGGAGCTGTTTTTT.

In DNA form, the CDR3 reads TGTGCCAGCAGCTTAGCGCTTACTAGCGGGAGCACAGATACGCAGTATTTT. Protein product: CASSLALTSGSTDTQYF. The chain uses TRBV7-9 and TRBJ2-3; the match to TRBD2 covers 9 bases. The CDR3 has 17 amino acids. Germline lookup yields CDR1 SEHNR and CDR2 FQNEAQ (reference sequence). With V trimmed by 0 bases and J by 0 bases, 4 bases remained unmatched.

This chain uses TRBV28 with TRBJ1-4; D is perhaps TRBD1 (5 bases). Germline V gene sequence: CDR1 MDHEN, CDR2 SYDVKM. The V and J ends lost 4 bases and 8 bases respectively, with 20 bases between them. The CDR3 is 16 residues long. Here the CDR3 reads CASSSQAPVVREKLFF. CDR3 sequence (DNA): TGTGCCAGCAGTTCACAGGCGCCGGTGGTCCGCGAAAAACTGTTTTTT.

This sequence joins TRBV7-8 and TRBJ1-2; the D gene is possibly TRBD1 (6 bases). Germline values: CDR1 SGHVS, CDR2 FQNEAQ. This CDR3 contains 14 residues. V was trimmed by 7 bases and J by 0 bases, leaving 12 bases between them. The chain's CDR3 is CASTHDRPNYGYTF. In DNA, the CDR3 is TGTGCCAGCACCCACGACAGGCCTAACTATGGCTACACCTTC.

The V and J genes are TRBV19 and TRBJ2-7, with no clear D. This CDR3 has 13 amino acids. Germline V gene data show CDR1 as LNHDA and CDR2 as SQIVND (reference sequence). Trimming cost V 2 bases and J 1 base, with 6 bases left between them. DNA for the CDR3: TGTGCCAGTAGTATAAGGGATTCCTACGAGCAGTACTTC. Protein sequence: CASSIRDSYEQYF.